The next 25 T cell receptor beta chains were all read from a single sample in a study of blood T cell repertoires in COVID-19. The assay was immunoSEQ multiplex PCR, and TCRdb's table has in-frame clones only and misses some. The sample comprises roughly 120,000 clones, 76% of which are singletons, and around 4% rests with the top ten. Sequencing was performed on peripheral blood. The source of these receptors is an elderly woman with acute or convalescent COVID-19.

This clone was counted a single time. CDR3 DNA: TGTGCCAGCAGCCGGGCGGGGCTCCAGAATGAGCAGTTCTTC. Protein product: CASSRAGLQNEQFF. The rearrangement uses TRBV7-3 and TRBJ2-1; the D gene is possibly TRBD2 (6 bases). The V gene's germline CDR1 is SGHTA and CDR2 FQGTGA. The CDR3 totals 14 residues. Trimming cost V 5 bases and J 7 bases, with 15 bases left between them. The full variable domain, its missing parts supplied by reference TRBV7-3 and TRBJ2-1, is GAGVSQTPSNKVTEKGKYVELRCDPISGHTALYWYRQSLGQGPEFLIYFQGTGAADDSGLPNDRFFAVRPEGSVSTLKIQRTERGDSAVYLCASSRAGLQNEQFFGPGTRLTVL.

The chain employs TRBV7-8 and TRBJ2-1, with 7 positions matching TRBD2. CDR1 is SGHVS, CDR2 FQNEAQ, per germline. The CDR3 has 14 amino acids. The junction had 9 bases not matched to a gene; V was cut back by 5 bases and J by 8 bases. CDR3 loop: CASSTRDYKDEQFF. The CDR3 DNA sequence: TGTGCCAGCAGCACCCGGGACTACAAAGATGAGCAGTTCTTC.

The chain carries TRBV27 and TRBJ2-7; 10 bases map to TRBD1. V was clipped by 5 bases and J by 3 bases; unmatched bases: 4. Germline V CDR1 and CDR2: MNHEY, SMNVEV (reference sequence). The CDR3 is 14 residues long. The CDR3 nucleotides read TGTGCCAGCAGTCGGGACAGGGGTTACTACGAGCAGTACTTC. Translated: CASSRDRGYYEQYF.

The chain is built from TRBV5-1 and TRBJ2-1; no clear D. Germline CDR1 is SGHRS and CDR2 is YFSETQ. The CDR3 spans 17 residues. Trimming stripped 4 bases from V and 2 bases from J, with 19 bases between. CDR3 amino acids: CASSPQWSTSPYNEQFF. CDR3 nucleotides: TGCGCCAGCAGCCCCCAGTGGTCGACTTCCCCCTACAATGAGCAGTTCTTC. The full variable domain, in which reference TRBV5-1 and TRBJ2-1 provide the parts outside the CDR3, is KAGVTQTPRYLIKTRGQQVTLSCSPISGHRSVSWYQQTPGQGLQFLFEYFSETQRNKGNFPGRFSGRQFSNSRSEMNVSTLELGDSALYLCASSPQWSTSPYNEQFFGPGTRLTVL.

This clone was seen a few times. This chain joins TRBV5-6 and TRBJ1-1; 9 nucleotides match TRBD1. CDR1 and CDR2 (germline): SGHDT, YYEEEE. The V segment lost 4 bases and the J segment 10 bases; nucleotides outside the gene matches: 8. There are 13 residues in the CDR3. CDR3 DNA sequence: TGTGCCAGCAGCAGGGGACAGGGAAGAACAGCTTTCTTT. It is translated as CASSRGQGRTAFF.

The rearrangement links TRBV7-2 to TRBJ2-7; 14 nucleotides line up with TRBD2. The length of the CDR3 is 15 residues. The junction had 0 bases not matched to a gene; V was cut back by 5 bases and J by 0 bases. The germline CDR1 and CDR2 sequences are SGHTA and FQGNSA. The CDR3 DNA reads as TGTGCCAGCAGCGGGACTAGCGGGAGCTCCTACGAGCAGTACTTC. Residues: CASSGTSGSSYEQYF.

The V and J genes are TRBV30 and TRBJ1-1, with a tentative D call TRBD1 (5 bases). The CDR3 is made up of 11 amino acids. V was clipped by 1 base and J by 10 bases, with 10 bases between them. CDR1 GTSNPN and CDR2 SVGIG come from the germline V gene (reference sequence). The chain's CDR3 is CAWSGGAGAFF. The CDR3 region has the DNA TGTGCCTGGAGTGGTGGGGCAGGAGCTTTCTTT.

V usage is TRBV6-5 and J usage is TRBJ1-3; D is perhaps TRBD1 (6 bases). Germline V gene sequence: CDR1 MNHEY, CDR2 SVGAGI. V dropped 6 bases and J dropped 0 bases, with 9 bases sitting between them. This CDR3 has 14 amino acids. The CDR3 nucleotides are TGTGCCAGCAGCACAGGGTTCTCTGGAAACACCATATATTTT. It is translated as CASSTGFSGNTIYF.

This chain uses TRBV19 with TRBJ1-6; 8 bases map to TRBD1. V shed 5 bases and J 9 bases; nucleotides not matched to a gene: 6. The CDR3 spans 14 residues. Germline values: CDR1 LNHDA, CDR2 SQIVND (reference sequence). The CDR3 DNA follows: TGTGCCAGTAGTCCACAGGGGGAGGCTTCACCCCTCCACTTT. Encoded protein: CASSPQGEASPLHF.

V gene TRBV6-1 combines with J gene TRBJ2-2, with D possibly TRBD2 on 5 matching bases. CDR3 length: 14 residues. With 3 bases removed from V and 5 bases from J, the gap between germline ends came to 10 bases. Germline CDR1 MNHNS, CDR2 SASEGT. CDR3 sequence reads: CASSEHRGTGELFF. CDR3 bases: TGTGCCAGCAGTGAGCACCGCGGGACCGGGGAGCTGTTTTTT.

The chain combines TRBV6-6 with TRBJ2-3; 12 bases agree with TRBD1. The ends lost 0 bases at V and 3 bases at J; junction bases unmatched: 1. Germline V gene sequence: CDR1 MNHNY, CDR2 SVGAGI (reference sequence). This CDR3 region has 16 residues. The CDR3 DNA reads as TGTGCCAGCAGTTACTCGGGACAGGGGGCGACAGATACGCAGTATTTT. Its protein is CASSYSGQGATDTQYF.

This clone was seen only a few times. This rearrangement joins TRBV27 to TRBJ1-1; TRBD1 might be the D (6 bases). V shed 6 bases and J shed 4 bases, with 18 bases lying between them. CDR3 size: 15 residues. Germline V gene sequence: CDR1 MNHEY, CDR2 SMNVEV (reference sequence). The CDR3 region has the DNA TGTGCCAGCAGGGCGGGGGCTCGGTGGGTCACTGAAGCTTTCTTT. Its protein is CASRAGARWVTEAFF.

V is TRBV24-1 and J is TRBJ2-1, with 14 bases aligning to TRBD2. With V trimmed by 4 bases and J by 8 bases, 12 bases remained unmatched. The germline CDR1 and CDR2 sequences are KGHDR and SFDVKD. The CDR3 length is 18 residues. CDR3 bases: TGTGCCACCAGTGACCGCGGGACTAGCGGGAGAGTTACCGATGAGCAGTTCTTC. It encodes CATSDRGTSGRVTDEQFF.

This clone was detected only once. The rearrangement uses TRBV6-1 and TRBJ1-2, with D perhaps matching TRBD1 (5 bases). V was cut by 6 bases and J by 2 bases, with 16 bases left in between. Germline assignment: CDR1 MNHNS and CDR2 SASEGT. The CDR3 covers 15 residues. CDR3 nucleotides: TGTGCCAGCAGACGTGACAGAGAGCCGAACTATGGCTACACCTTC. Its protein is CASRRDREPNYGYTF.

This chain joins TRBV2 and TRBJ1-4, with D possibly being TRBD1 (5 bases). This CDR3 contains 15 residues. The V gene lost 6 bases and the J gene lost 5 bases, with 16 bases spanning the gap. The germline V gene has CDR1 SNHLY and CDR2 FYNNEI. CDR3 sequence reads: CASSPTDPGNEKLFF. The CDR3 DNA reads TGTGCCAGCAGCCCGACAGATCCCGGAAATGAAAAACTGTTTTTT.

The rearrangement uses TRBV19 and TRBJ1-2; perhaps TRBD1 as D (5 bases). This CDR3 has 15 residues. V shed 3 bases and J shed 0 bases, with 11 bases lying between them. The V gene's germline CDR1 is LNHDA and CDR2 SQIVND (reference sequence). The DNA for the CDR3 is TGTGCCAGTAGTATTGACAGCTTAGCTAACTATGGCTACACCTTC. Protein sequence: CASSIDSLANYGYTF.

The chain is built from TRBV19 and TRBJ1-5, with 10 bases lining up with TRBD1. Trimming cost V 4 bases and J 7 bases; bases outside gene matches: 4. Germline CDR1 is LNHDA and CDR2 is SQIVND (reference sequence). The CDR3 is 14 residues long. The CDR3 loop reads CASSRGQGMQPQHF. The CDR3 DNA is TGTGCCAGTAGTAGGGGACAGGGGATGCAGCCCCAGCATTTT.

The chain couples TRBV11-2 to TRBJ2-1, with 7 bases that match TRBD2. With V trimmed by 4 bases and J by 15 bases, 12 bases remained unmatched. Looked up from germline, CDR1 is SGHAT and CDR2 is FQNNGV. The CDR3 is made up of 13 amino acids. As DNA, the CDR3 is TGTGCCAGCAGCTCGGGACTAAGAGAGAGATCGTTCTTC. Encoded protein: CASSSGLRERSFF.

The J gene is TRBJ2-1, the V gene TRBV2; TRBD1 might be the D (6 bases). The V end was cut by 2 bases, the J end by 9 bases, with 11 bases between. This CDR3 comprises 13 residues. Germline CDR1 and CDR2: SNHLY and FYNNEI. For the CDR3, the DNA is TGTGCCAGCAGTGAACCCAGGGGTGGTGAGCAGTTCTTC. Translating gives CASSEPRGGEQFF. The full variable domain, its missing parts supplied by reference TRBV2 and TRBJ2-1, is EPEVTQTPSHQVTQMGQEVILRCVPISNHLYFYWYRQILGQKVEFLVSFYNNEISEKSEIFDDQFSVERPDGSNFTLKIRSTKLEDSAMYFCASSEPRGGEQFFGPGTRLTVL.

The CDR3 protein is CAGGGKNTEAFF. The CDR3 DNA follows: TGTGCCGGGGGGGGGAAGAACACTGAAGCTTTCTTT. The chain is built from TRBV10-3 and TRBJ1-1, with D perhaps matching TRBD1 (5 bases). This CDR3 has 12 amino acids. Germline V CDR1 and CDR2: ENHRY, SYGVKD. V was trimmed by 11 bases and J by 1 base, leaving 11 bases between them.

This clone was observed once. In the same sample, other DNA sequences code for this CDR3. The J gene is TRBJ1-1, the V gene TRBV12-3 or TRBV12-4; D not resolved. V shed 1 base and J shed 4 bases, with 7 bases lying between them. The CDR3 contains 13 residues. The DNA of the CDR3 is TGTGCCAGCAGTTTAGGGGAGGGCACTGAAGCTTTCTTT. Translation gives CASSLGEGTEAFF.

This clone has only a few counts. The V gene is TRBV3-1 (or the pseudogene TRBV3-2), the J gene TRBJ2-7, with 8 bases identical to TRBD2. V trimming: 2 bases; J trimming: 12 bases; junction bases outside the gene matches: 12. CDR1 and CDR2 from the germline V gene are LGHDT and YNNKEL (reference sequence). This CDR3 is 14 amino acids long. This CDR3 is CASSQKLAGHSAYF. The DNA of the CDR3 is TGTGCCAGCAGCCAAAAATTAGCGGGGCACTCCGCGTACTTC.

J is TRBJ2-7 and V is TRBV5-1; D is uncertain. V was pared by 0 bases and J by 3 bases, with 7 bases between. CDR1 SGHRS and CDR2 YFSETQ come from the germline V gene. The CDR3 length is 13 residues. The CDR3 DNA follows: TGCGCCAGCAGCTTGGGTGCAGGCTACGAGCAGTACTTC. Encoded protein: CASSLGAGYEQYF.

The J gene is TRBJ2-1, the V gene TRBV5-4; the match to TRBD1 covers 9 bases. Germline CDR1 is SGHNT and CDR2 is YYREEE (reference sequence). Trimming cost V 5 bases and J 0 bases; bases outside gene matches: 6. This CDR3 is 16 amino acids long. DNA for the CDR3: TGTGCCAGCAGTAGAGGGACAGGGAGCTCCTACAATGAGCAGTTCTTC. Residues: CASSRGTGSSYNEQFF.

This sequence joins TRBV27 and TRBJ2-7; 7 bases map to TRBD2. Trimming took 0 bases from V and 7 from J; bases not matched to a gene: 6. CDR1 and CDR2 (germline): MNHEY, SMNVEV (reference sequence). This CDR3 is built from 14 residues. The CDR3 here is CASSLSRNGGEQYF. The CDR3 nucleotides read TGTGCCAGCAGTTTATCGCGAAACGGGGGGGAGCAGTACTTC.